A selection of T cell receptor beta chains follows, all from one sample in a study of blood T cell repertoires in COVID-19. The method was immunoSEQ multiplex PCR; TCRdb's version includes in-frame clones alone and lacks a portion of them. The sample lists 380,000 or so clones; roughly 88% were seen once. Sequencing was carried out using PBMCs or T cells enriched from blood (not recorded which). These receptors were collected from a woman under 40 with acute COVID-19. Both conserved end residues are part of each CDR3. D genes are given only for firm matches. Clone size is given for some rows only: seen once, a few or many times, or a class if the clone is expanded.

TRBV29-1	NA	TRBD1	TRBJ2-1	TGCAGCGTTGATAGGGACAGAGGCTACAATGAGCAGTTCTTC	CSVDRDRGYNEQFF
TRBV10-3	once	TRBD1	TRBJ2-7	TGTGCCATCAGCGACGGGGACAGGATCTACGAGCAGTACTTC	CAISDGDRIYEQYF
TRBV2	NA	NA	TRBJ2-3	TGTGCCAGCAGTGAAGGAGGGCGAGGCACAGATACGCAGTATTTT	CASSEGGRGTDTQYF
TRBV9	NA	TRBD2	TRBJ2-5	TGTGCCAGCAGCGTGACTAGCGGGGGGTACCAAGAGACCCAGTACTTC	CASSVTSGGYQETQYF
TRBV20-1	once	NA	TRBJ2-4	TGCAGTGCGGGTACTAGCAGCATTCAGTACTTC	CSAGTSSIQYF
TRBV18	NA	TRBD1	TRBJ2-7	TGTGCCAGCTCATTGACAGGGTACGAGCAGTACTTC	CASSLTGYEQYF
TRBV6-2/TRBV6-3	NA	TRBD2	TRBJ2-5	TGTGCCAGCAGTACACTAGCGGGGGGCCGCCAAGAGACCCAGTACTTC	CASSTLAGGRQETQYF
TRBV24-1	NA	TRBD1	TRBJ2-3	TGTGCCACCAGTGATTTGGGGACAGGGGCCTTAGGTACGCAGTATTTT	CATSDLGTGALGTQYF
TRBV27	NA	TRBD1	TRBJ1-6	TGTGCCAGCAAGTCGGACAGGGTCTTGGGGTCCTATAATTCACCCCTCCACTTT	CASKSDRVLGSYNSPLHF
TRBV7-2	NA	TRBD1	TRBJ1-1	TGTGCCAGCAGCCCACTCTATAGGGACAGGCAGCGAGCTTTCTTT	CASSPLYRDRQRAFF
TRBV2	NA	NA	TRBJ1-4	TGTGCCAGCAGTGGAGGTTTGGCTAATGAAAAACTGTTTTTT	CASSGGLANEKLFF
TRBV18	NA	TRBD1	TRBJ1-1	TGTGCCAGCTCACCCGGACAGGTCATGAACACTGAAGCTTTCTTT	CASSPGQVMNTEAFF
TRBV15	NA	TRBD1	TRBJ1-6	TGTGCCACCAGCAGTGGACAGGGTCATTCACCCCTCCACTTT	CATSSGQGHSPLHF
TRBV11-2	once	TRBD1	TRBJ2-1	TGTGCCAGCAGCCGATTACCGGGACAGGCCTTCAATGAGCAGTTCTTC	CASSRLPGQAFNEQFF
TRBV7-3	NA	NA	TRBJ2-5	TGTGCCAGCAGCTCCCCGGAGGGGGAGACCCAGTACTTC	CASSSPEGETQYF
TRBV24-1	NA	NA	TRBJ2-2	TGTGCCACCAGGGCCCATCGACCGGGTCCAAAATCGGACACCGGGGAGCTGTTTTTT	CATRAHRPGPKSDTGELFF
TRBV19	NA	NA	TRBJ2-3	TGTGCCAGTAGTATAATGATAGCGGAAGGCACAGATACGCAGTATTTT	CASSIMIAEGTDTQYF
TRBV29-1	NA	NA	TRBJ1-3	TGCAGCGTTGAAGATAGGGGCCCCGAATATTTT	CSVEDRGPEYF
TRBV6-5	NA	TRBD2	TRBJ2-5	TGTGCCAGCAGTTACTCCGGGGGGGAGACCCAGTACTTC	CASSYSGGETQYF
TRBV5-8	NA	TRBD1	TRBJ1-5	TGTGCCAGCAGCGGCAGGACAGGGGCAGGTCAGCCCCAGCATTTT	CASSGRTGAGQPQHF